The rows below give T cell receptor beta chains drawn from one sample of a study of blood T cell repertoires in COVID-19. The repertoire was sequenced with immunoSEQ multiplex PCR; TCRdb's copy has only in-frame clones and lacks some. The sample has about 41,000 clones, about four fifths seen once. The sequencing sample was made of peripheral blood. The receptors come from a woman older than 75 with active or convalescent COVID-19. Both conserved end residues are part of each CDR3. The order of the fields is V gene, clone size, D gene, J gene, CDR3 DNA, CDR3 protein. The D gene is left open where the match is weak. Size values are once, few and many counts, or a class for expanded clones, and some rows have none.

TRBV4-1	-	-	TRBJ1-6	TGCGCCAGCAGACCCGGGAGGTTACAGCATAATTCACCCCTCCACTTT	CASRPGRLQHNSPLHF
TRBV5-1	few	TRBD2	TRBJ2-2	TGCGCCAGCAGCTCGGGACTAGCGGGAGGCACCGGGGAGCTGTTTTTT	CASSSGLAGGTGELFF
TRBV5-1	-	-	TRBJ2-1	TGCGCCAGCAGGGTGGGGAGCTCCTACAATGAGCAGTTCTTC	CASRVGSSYNEQFF
TRBV29-1	-	TRBD1	TRBJ2-1	TGCAGCGTAAGGGATACCGGGACAGGAATTCTTGGGAATGAGCAGTTCTTC	CSVRDTGTGILGNEQFF
TRBV5-1	-	-	TRBJ2-3	TGCGCCAGCAGCCCCGACAACACAGATACGCAGTATTTT	CASSPDNTDTQYF
TRBV5-1	-	TRBD1	TRBJ2-1	TGCGCCAGCAGCGCCGGACAGGGGTACTACAATGAGCAGTTCTTC	CASSAGQGYYNEQFF
TRBV6-6	-	TRBD1	TRBJ1-2	TGTGCCAGCAGCAGTGGGACAGTGGGGGGCTACACCTTC	CASSSGTVGGYTF
TRBV12-3/TRBV12-4	once	-	TRBJ1-1	TGTGCCACCAAACAGGGTCACACTGAAGCTTTCTTT	CATKQGHTEAFF
TRBV13	-	-	TRBJ2-5	TGTGCCAGCAGCTTATTGGGGGGGGGCACCCAGTACTTC	CASSLLGGGTQYF
TRBV30	few	-	TRBJ1-1	TGTGCCTGGTCCTCGGGACTAAACACTGAAGCTTTCTTT	CAWSSGLNTEAFF
TRBV5-1	-	-	TRBJ2-1	TGCGCCAGCAGCTTGTCACCTAACAATGAGCAGTTCTTC	CASSLSPNNEQFF
TRBV28	-	-	TRBJ2-7	TGTGCCAGCAGTTCGAGTGTCGTGAGCTCCTACGAGCAGTACTTC	CASSSSVVSSYEQYF
TRBV23-1	-	-	TRBJ2-2	TGCGCCAGCAGTCATAGCGGTCAGGGTTCGAACACCGGGGAGCTGTTTTTT	CASSHSGQGSNTGELFF
TRBV6-1	-	TRBD2	TRBJ2-7	TGTGCCAGCAGTGTACGAGCCCCCGGGACTAGCACCTACGAGCAGTACTTC	CASSVRAPGTSTYEQYF
TRBV19	-	TRBD1	TRBJ2-1	TGTGCCTCTCGACAGGGGCCCTACAATGAGCAGTTCTTC	CASRQGPYNEQFF
TRBV3-1/TRBV3-2	few	TRBD2	TRBJ2-1	TGTGCCAGCAGCCAGGGGACTAGCGGGAGCTCCTACAATGAGCAGTTCTTC	CASSQGTSGSSYNEQFF
TRBV28	-	-	TRBJ1-4	TGTGCCAGCAGTCCCCCAGTTACTAATGAAAAACTGTTTTTT	CASSPPVTNEKLFF
TRBV5-8	few	TRBD2	TRBJ2-1	TGTGCCAGCAGAAAACTAGCGGCTGCCTACAATGAGCAGTTCTTC	CASRKLAAAYNEQFF
TRBV29-1	-	-	TRBJ2-6	TGCAGCGTTTACAGCTCTGGGGCCAACGTCCTGACTTTC	CSVYSSGANVLTF
TRBV19	-	TRBD1	TRBJ1-5	TGTGCCAGTAGTCCTGCAGGGGGCATTGGTCAGCCCCAGCATTTT	CASSPAGGIGQPQHF
TRBV7-9	-	-	TRBJ2-1	TGTGCCAGCAGCCCTAAAGTGCGGGTTGGCAATGAGCAGTTCTTC	CASSPKVRVGNEQFF
TRBV25-1	few	TRBD2	TRBJ2-2	TGTGCCAGCAGTGAAAGTCTAGCGGGAGAGGAGGAGCTGTTTTTT	CASSESLAGEEELFF
TRBV29-1	-	-	TRBJ2-7	TGCAGCGACGATGGCCGTGCCGGGACATTCAATTTTAAGGGACATCGCGAGCAGTACTTC	CSDDGRAGTFNFKGHREQYF
TRBV5-4	few	-	TRBJ1-2	TGTGCCAGCAGCTTTAACAGGGTGAAGGGCTACACCTTC	CASSFNRVKGYTF
TRBV6-5	-	-	TRBJ1-1	TGTGCCAGCATAGGCGGGGCTCTCACGAACACTGAAGCTTTCTTT	CASIGGALTNTEAFF
TRBV2	-	TRBD2	TRBJ2-1	TGTGCCAGCAGTTACTCCGGGACTAGAGTATTGTATGAGCAGTTCTTC	CASSYSGTRVLYEQFF
TRBV7-8	few	TRBD1	TRBJ1-1	TGTGCCAGCAGCACGGCCCGACAGGGGAACACTGAAGCTTTCTTT	CASSTARQGNTEAFF
TRBV7-3	few	TRBD1	TRBJ2-5	TGTGCCAGCAGCTCGGGACAGGGATTCGGCCAGTACTTC	CASSSGQGFGQYF
TRBV14	-	TRBD2	TRBJ2-3	TGTGCCAGCCGGACTAGCGGGGGAGGCACAGATACGCAGTATTTT	CASRTSGGGTDTQYF
TRBV28	-	-	TRBJ1-6	TGTGCCAGCACCGATTTCGGGGGGGATTCACCCCTCCACTTT	CASTDFGGDSPLHF
TRBV5-1	-	TRBD2	TRBJ2-7	TGCGCCAGCAGCTTGGAAAGCGGGAGTAGGTACGAGCAGTACTTC	CASSLESGSRYEQYF
TRBV28	-	TRBD2	TRBJ2-1	TGTGCCAGCAGGGAAACTAGCGGGAGAAAAAATGAGCAGTTCTTC	CASRETSGRKNEQFF
TRBV10-3	-	-	TRBJ1-1	TGTGCCATTGGCGGGGGGCCGAACACTGAAGCTTTCTTT	CAIGGGPNTEAFF
TRBV14	once	-	TRBJ2-7	TGTGCCAGCAGCCAAGTTGGTGCGTACGAGCAGTACTTC	CASSQVGAYEQYF
TRBV19	-	TRBD2	TRBJ2-2	TGTGCCAGTACACCGGGGGCTAGCGGGGTCACCGGGGAGCTGTTTTTT	CASTPGASGVTGELFF
TRBV3-1/TRBV3-2	-	TRBD1	TRBJ2-7	TGTGCCAGCAGCCAACTCGACAGGGTCTCCTACGGGCAGTACTTC	CASSQLDRVSYGQYF
TRBV28	-	-	TRBJ1-2	TGTGCCAGCAGTTTGTCCAGGGTTTACTTTTATGGCTACACCTTC	CASSLSRVYFYGYTF
TRBV18	-	-	TRBJ2-1	TGTGCCAGCTCACCACAAAATTCCATTGGGGGGAATGAGCAGTTCTTC	CASSPQNSIGGNEQFF
TRBV18	-	TRBD2	TRBJ2-3	TGTGCCAGCTCACCACCGGGACTAGCGTTAGCAGATACGCAGTATTTT	CASSPPGLALADTQYF
TRBV5-1	-	TRBD2	TRBJ2-3	TGCGCCAGCAGCGCTATAGCGGGACTAGCGGGAGGGGATACGCAGTATTTT	CASSAIAGLAGGDTQYF
TRBV25-1	-	TRBD2	TRBJ2-7	TGTGCCAGCAGTGGTGTTAGCGGGAGGAGTTCCTACGAGCAGTACTTC	CASSGVSGRSSYEQYF